The T cell receptor (beta chain) described here comes from a study of patients and donors after allogeneic stem cell transplantation. The CDR3 contains 18 residues. V lost 5 bases and J lost 3; bases outside the gene matches: 16. Germline values: CDR1 SGHAT, CDR2 FQDESV (reference sequence). TCRdb recomputed calls from the RT-PCR reads with MiXCR, one row per CDR3 protein. The table includes 920,000 or so distinct CDR3 sequences, roughly 18% detected once. This sequence joins TRBV11-1 and TRBJ2-5; TRBD2 aligns across 9 bases. The sequenced material came from blood, either unsorted or a sorted T cell fraction (not recorded which). The clonotype originates from a human donor who was either an allogeneic HSCT recipient or a stem cell or donor lymphocyte infusion donor (not recorded which). It is not recorded whose cells these are; they may come from a transplant donor. DNA of the CDR3: TGTGCCAGCAGCACCTCCCCAGGGGCGGGAGGGCGTAAAGAGACCCAGTACTTC. Translation gives CASSTSPGAGGRKETQYF.